These T cell receptor beta chains were read from a single sample in a study of blood T cell repertoires in COVID-19. This table comes from immunoSEQ multiplex PCR, and its TCRdb copy is limited to in-frame clones, with some not included. The profile shows 350,000 to 450,000 clones, around 87% of them singletons. Sequenced: PBMCs or T cells enriched from blood (not recorded which). Receptors were obtained from a middle-aged man in a cohort exposed to, infected with or recovered from COVID-19 (not recorded which). The CDR3 runs from the conserved cysteine through the conserved F or W. The order of the fields is J gene, V gene, clone size, CDR3 protein. The size of a clone is reported for some rows only, either as once, few or many, or as a class for expanded clones.

J gene: TRBJ1-5; V gene: TRBV6-5; clone size: .; CDR3 protein: CASSKDSYQPQHF
J gene: TRBJ2-1; V gene: TRBV10-3; clone size: .; CDR3 protein: CAIRTSGTNNEQFF
J gene: TRBJ1-2; V gene: TRBV18; clone size: .; CDR3 protein: CASSPPGDYGYTF
J gene: TRBJ1-1; V gene: TRBV5-1; clone size: .; CDR3 protein: CASSLEGIRDTEAFF
J gene: TRBJ2-1; V gene: TRBV18; clone size: .; CDR3 protein: CASSPPGGSEQFF
J gene: TRBJ2-3; V gene: TRBV6-5; clone size: .; CDR3 protein: CASSTSGSGADTQYF
J gene: TRBJ2-7; V gene: TRBV7-8; clone size: .; CDR3 protein: CASSLVNRGNEQYF
J gene: TRBJ2-2; V gene: TRBV3-1/TRBV3-2; clone size: once; CDR3 protein: CASSHFTGGQVTGELFF
J gene: TRBJ1-2; V gene: TRBV6-5; clone size: .; CDR3 protein: CASSYSDRRPGGYTF
J gene: TRBJ2-3; V gene: TRBV4-1; clone size: .; CDR3 protein: CASSQYPPNEAHTDTQYF
J gene: TRBJ2-2; V gene: TRBV15; clone size: .; CDR3 protein: CATSTLLGGSGELFF
J gene: TRBJ1-1; V gene: TRBV12-5; clone size: .; CDR3 protein: CASGFWGDTEAFF
J gene: TRBJ2-5; V gene: TRBV5-1; clone size: .; CDR3 protein: CASTWGTGGAETQYF
J gene: TRBJ1-4; V gene: TRBV5-1; clone size: .; CDR3 protein: CASSLGVAKEKLFF
J gene: TRBJ1-4; V gene: TRBV5-1; clone size: few; CDR3 protein: CASSFSVQGEKLFF
J gene: TRBJ2-1; V gene: TRBV10-2; clone size: .; CDR3 protein: CASTSYPYNEQFF
J gene: TRBJ2-3; V gene: TRBV19; clone size: few; CDR3 protein: CASSSSGAGDTQYF
J gene: TRBJ2-2; V gene: TRBV28; clone size: .; CDR3 protein: CASTGAELNTGELFF
J gene: TRBJ2-1; V gene: TRBV4-1; clone size: .; CDR3 protein: CASSARLANEQFF
J gene: TRBJ1-5; V gene: TRBV29-1; clone size: .; CDR3 protein: CSLAPAGGTQPQHF
J gene: TRBJ1-3; V gene: TRBV12-3/TRBV12-4; clone size: .; CDR3 protein: CASRQHGRNTIYF
J gene: TRBJ1-2; V gene: TRBV9; clone size: .; CDR3 protein: CASSTQPGGYGYTF
J gene: TRBJ1-1; V gene: TRBV7-2; clone size: .; CDR3 protein: CARTGVGTEAFF
J gene: TRBJ1-1; V gene: TRBV6-6; clone size: .; CDR3 protein: CASSPGQTGTNTEAFF
J gene: TRBJ2-1; V gene: TRBV30; clone size: .; CDR3 protein: CAWSALQLAEQFF
J gene: TRBJ2-1; V gene: TRBV30; clone size: .; CDR3 protein: CATAGVEQFF
J gene: TRBJ2-1; V gene: TRBV5-4; clone size: few; CDR3 protein: CASRPDGTEYNEQFF
J gene: TRBJ1-4; V gene: TRBV5-1; clone size: .; CDR3 protein: CASSLAVRENEKLFF
J gene: TRBJ1-4; V gene: TRBV19; clone size: .; CDR3 protein: CASSNRAHEKLFF
J gene: TRBJ2-4; V gene: TRBV19; clone size: .; CDR3 protein: CASTLAGGRTKNIQYF
J gene: TRBJ1-2; V gene: TRBV29-1; clone size: .; CDR3 protein: CSVRHRSYGYTF
J gene: TRBJ1-5; V gene: TRBV5-4; clone size: .; CDR3 protein: CASSLGGVDHPQHF
J gene: TRBJ2-5; V gene: TRBV7-9; clone size: .; CDR3 protein: CASSLGQGLTQETQYF
J gene: TRBJ1-2; V gene: TRBV19; clone size: .; CDR3 protein: CASSSLTVPYGYTF
J gene: TRBJ1-1; V gene: TRBV30; clone size: .; CDR3 protein: CAWTRTDFGAFF
J gene: TRBJ1-5; V gene: TRBV6-5; clone size: .; CDR3 protein: CASSYERAGQPQHF
J gene: TRBJ2-1; V gene: TRBV10-3; clone size: .; CDR3 protein: CAIRGDKYNEQFF
J gene: TRBJ2-6; V gene: TRBV11-2; clone size: .; CDR3 protein: CASSLRLGQGSSGANVLTF
J gene: TRBJ1-2; V gene: TRBV28; clone size: .; CDR3 protein: CASSHGQGGGYTF
J gene: TRBJ1-2; V gene: TRBV5-1; clone size: .; CDR3 protein: CASSLGQSYGYTF